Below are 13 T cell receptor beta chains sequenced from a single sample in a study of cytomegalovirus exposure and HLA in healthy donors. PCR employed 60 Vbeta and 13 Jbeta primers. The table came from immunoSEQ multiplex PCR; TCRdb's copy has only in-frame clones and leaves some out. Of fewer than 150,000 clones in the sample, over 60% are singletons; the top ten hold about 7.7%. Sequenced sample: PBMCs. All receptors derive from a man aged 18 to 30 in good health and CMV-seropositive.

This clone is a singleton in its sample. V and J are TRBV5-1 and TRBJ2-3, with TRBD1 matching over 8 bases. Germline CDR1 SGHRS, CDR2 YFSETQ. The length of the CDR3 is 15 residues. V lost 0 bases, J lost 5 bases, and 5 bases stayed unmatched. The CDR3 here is CASSLGRTGIDTQYF. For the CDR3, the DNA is TGCGCCAGCAGCTTGGGTCGGACAGGGATAGATACGCAGTATTTT.

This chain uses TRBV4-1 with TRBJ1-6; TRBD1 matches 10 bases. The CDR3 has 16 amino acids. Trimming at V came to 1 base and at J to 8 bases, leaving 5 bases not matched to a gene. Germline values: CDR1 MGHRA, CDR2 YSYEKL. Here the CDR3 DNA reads TGCGCCAGCAGCCAAGGACCAGACAGGGGGCATTCACCCCTCCACTTT. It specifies CASSQGPDRGHSPLHF.

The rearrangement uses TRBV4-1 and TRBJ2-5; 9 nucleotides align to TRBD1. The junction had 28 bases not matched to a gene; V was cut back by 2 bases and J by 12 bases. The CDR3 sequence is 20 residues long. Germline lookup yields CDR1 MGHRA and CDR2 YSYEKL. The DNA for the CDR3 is TGCGCCAGCAGCCAAAGTAGGTACAGGGGGCTTTATCCCTTCCAGTCTCCGAAGTACTTC. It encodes CASSQSRYRGLYPFQSPKYF.

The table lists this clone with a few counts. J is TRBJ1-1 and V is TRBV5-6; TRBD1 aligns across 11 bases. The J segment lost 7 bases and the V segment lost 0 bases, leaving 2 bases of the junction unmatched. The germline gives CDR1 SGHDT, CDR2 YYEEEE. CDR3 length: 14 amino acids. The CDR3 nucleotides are TGTGCCAGCAGCTTGGCGGGACAGGGGGGTGAAGCTTTCTTT. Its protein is CASSLAGQGGEAFF.

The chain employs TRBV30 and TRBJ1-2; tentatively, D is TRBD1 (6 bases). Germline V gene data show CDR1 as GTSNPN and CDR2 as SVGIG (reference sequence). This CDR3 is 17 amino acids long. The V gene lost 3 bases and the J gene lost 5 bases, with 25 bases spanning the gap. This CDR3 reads CAWRPQLGGVLGYGYTF. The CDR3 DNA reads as TGTGCCTGGAGACCCCAGTTAGGGGGAGTTCTTGGTTATGGCTACACCTTC.

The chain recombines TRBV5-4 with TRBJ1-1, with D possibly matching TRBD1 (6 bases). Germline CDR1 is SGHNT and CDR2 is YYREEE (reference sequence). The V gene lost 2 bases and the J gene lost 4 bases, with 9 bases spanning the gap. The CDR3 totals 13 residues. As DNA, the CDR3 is TGTGCCAGCAGCTTACCCAGGGGCACTGAAGCTTTCTTT. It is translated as CASSLPRGTEAFF.

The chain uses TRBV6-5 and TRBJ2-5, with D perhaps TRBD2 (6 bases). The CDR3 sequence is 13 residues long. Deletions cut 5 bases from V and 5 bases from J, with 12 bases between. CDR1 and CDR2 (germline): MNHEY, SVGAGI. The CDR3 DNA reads TGTGCCAGCAGTAAGGAAGGGAGGGAGACCCAGTACTTC. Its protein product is CASSKEGRETQYF.

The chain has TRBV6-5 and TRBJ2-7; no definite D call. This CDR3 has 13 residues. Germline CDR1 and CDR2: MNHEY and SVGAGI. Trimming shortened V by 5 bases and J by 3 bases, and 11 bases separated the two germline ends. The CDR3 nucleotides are TGTGCCAGCAGTGAAGTGGGTTACTACGAGCAGTACGTC. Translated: CASSEVGYYEQYV.

CDR3 nucleotides: TGTGCCAGCAGCGTAAGAGCGTCTGGGGCCAACGTCCTGACTTTC. Protein: CASSVRASGANVLTF. V gene TRBV9 combines with J gene TRBJ2-6; no clear D. The CDR3 is 15 residues long. V shed 1 base and J shed 1 base, with 6 bases lying between them. Germline V gene lookup returns CDR1 SGDLS and CDR2 YYNGEE.

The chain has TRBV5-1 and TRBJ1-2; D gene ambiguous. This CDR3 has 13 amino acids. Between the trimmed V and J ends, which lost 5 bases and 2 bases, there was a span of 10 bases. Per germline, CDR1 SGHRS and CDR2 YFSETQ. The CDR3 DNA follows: TGCGCCAGCAGGGCAGGCACCAACTATGGCTACACCTTC. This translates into CASRAGTNYGYTF.

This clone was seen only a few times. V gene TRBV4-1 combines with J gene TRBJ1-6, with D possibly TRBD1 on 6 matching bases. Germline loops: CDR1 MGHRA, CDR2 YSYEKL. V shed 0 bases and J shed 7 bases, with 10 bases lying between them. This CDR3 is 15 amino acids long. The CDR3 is CASSQEAGANSPLHF. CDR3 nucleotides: TGCGCCAGCAGCCAAGAGGCAGGGGCGAATTCACCCCTCCACTTT.

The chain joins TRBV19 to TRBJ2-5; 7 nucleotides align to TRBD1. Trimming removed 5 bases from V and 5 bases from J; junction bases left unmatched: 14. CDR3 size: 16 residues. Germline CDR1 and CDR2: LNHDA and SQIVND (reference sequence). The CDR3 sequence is CASSQGQDPSRETQYF. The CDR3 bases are TGTGCCAGTAGTCAAGGACAGGACCCCTCTCGGGAGACCCAGTACTTC.

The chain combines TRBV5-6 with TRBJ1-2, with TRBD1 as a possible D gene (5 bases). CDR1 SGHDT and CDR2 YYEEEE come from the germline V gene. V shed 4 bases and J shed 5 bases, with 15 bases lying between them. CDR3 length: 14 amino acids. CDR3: CASSARGSQYGYTF. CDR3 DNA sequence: TGTGCCAGCAGCGCGCGGGGCAGCCAGTATGGCTACACCTTC.